This TCR beta chain was retrieved from a study of regulatory T cells in long-lasting Graves disease. The CDR3 has 13 residues. The V end was cut by 0 bases, the J end by 10 bases, with 12 bases between. Germline CDR1 and CDR2: SQVTM and ANQGSEA. Time point described: newly diagnosed GD, antithyroid drugs for less than 3 months. Extracted RNA from PBMCs served as the source of the TCR library. Building of the TCR beta libraries involved iRepertoire HTBI primers and Arm-PCR of CDR3 regions. Using its own MiXCR run on the multiplex PCR reads, TCRdb lists one record per CDR3 protein. Of about 460,000 distinct CDR3 sequences detected, 14% appear once; the ten largest clones hold about 15%. A further study also used this sample, focusing on T cells in Graves' hyperthyroidism and ophthalmopathy.

The material was peripheral blood mononuclear cells (PBMCs), obtained at new diagnosis, from a patient treated with antithyroid drugs. The chain links TRBV29-1 to TRBJ1-4; D perhaps matches TRBD1 (5 bases). The TCR originated in a woman aged 50 to 60 with Graves disease. The CDR3 bases are TGCAGCGTTGAAGAACAGGTTTTAGGAAAACTGTTTTTT. This gives the protein CSVEEQVLGKLFF.